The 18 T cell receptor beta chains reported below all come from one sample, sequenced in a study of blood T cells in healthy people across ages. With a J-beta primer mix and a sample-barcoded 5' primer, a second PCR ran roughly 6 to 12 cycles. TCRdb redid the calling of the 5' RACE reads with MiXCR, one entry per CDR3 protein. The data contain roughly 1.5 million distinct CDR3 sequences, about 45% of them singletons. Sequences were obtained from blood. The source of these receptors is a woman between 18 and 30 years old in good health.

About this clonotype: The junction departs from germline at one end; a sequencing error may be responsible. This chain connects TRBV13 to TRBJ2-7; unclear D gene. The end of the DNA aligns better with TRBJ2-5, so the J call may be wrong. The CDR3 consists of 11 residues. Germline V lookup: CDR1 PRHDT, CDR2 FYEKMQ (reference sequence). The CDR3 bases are TGTGCTAGCAGCTCCTTTGGGACCCAGTACTTC. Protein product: CASSSFGTQYF.

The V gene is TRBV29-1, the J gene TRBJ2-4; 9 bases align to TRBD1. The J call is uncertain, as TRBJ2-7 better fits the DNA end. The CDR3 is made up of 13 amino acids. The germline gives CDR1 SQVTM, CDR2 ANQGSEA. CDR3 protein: CSVVTGGGHEQYF. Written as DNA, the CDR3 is TGCAGCGTCGTGACAGGGGGGGGCCACGAGCAGTACTTC.

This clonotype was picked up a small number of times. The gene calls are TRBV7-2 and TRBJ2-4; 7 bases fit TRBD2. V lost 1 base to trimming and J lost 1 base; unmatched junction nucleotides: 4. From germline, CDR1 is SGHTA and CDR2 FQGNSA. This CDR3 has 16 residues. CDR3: CASSLVGGGAKNIQYF. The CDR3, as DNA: TGTGCCAGCAGCTTAGTAGGCGGGGGTGCCAAAAACATTCAGTACTTC.

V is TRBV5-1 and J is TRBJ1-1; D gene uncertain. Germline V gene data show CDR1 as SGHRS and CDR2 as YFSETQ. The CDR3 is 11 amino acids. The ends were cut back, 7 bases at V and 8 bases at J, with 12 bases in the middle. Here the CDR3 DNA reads TGCGCCAGCCATAGCGGCGGAGAAGCTTTCTTT. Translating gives CASHSGGEAFF.

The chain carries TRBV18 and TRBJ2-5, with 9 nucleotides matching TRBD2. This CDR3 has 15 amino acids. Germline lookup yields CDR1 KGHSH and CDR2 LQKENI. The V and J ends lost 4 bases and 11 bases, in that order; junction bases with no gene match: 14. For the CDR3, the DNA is TGTGCCAGCTCACAAAATAGCGGGAGTGGTGATGAGCAGTACTTC. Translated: CASSQNSGSGDEQYF.

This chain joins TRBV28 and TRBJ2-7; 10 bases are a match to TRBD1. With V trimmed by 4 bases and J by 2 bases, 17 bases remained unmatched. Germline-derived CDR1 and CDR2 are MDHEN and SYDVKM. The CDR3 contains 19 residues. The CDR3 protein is CASSSSRIVPGQGAYEQYF. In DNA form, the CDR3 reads TGTGCCAGCAGTTCATCCCGAATAGTCCCAGGACAGGGGGCCTACGAGCAGTACTTC.

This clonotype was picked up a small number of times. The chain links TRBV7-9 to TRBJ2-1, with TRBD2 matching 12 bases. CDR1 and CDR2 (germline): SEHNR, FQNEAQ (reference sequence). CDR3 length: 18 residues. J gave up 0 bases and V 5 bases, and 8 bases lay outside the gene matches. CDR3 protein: CASSPSGGAVSSYNEQFF. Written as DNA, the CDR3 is TGTGCCAGCAGCCCTAGCGGGGGGGCTGTGAGCTCCTACAATGAGCAGTTCTTC. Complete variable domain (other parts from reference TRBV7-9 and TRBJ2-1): DTGVSQNPRHKITKRGQNVTFRCDPISEHNRLYWYRQTLGQGPEFLTYFQNEAQLEKSRLLSDRFSAERPKGSFSTLEIQRTEQGDSAMYLCASSPSGGAVSSYNEQFFGPGTRLTVL.

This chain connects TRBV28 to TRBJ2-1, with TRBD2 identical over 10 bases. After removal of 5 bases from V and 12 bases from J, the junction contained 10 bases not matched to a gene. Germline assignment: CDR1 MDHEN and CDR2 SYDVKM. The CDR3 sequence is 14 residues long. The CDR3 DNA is TGTGCCAGCAGTGTGGGCCTAGCGGGAGACGGGCAGTTCTTC. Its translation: CASSVGLAGDGQFF.

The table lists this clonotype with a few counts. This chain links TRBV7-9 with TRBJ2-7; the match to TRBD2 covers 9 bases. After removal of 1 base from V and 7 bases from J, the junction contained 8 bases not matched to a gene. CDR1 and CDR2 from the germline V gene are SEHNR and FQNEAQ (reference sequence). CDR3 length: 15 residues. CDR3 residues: CASSLERLADNEQYF. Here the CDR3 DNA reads TGTGCCAGCAGCTTAGAAAGACTAGCGGACAATGAGCAGTACTTC.

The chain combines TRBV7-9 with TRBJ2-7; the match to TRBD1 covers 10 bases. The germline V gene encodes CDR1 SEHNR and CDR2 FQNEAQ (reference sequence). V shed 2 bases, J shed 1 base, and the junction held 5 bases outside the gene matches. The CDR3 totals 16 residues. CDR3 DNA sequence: TGTGCCAGCAGCTTAACGGGACAGGGGAAATCCTACGAGCAGTACTTC. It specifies CASSLTGQGKSYEQYF.

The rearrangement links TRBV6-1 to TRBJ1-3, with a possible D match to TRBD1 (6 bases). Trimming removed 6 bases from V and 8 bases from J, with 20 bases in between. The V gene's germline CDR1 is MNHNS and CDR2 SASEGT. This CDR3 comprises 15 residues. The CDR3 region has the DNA TGTGCCAGCAGCGTTTCAGGGGAGGGAGTACACACCATATATTTT. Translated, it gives CASSVSGEGVHTIYF.

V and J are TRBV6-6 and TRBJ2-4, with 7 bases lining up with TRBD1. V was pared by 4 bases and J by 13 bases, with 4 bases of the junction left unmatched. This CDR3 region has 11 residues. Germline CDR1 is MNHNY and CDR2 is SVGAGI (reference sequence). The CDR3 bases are TGTGCCAGCAGTTCAGGGGGTATCCAGTACTTC. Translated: CASSSGGIQYF.

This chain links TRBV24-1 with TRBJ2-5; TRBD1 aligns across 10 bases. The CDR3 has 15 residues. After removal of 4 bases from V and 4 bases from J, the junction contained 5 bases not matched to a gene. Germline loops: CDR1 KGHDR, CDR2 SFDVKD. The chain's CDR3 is CATSDRTGGVETQYF. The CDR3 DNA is TGTGCCACCAGTGACCGGACAGGGGGGGTAGAGACCCAGTACTTC.

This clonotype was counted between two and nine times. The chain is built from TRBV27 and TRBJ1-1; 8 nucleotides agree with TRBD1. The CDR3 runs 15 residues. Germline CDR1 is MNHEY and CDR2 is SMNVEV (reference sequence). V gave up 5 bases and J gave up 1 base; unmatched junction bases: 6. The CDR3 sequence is CASSDGQGGNTEAFF. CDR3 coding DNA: TGTGCCAGCAGTGACGGACAGGGCGGGAACACTGAAGCTTTCTTT.

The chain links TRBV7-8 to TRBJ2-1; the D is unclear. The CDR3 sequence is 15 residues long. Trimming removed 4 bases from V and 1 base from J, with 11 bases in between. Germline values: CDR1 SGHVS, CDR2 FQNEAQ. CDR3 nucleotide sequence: TGTGCCAGCAGCTCCCCGTGGGTTTCCTACAATGAGCAGTTCTTC. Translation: CASSSPWVSYNEQFF. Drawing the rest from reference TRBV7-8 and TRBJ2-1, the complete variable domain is GAGVSQSPRYKVAKRGQDVALRCDPISGHVSLFWYQQALGQGPEFLTYFQNEAQLDKSGLPSDRFFAERPEGSVSTLKIQRTQQEDSAVYLCASSSPWVSYNEQFFGPGTRLTVL.

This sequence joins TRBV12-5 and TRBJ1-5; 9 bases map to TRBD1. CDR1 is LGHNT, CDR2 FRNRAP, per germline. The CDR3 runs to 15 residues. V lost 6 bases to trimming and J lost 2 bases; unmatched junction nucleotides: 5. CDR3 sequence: CASGVWTGGNQPQHF. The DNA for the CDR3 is TGTGCTAGTGGGGTTTGGACAGGGGGCAATCAGCCCCAGCATTTT.

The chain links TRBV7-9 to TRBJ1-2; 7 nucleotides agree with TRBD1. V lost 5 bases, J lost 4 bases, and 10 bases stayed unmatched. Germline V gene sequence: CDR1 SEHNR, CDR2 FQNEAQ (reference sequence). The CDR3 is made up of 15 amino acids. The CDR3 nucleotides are TGTGCCAGCAGCCGCGGGATAGGGGGCTTCTATGGCTACACCTTC. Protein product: CASSRGIGGFYGYTF.

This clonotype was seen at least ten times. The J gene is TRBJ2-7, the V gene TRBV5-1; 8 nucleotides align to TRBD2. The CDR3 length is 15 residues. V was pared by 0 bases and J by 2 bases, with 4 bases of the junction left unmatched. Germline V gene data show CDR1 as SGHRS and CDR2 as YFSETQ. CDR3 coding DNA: TGCGCCAGCAGCTTGGCCGCGGGGGGCACCTACGAGCAGTACTTC. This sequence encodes CASSLAAGGTYEQYF.